This T cell receptor beta chain was captured in a study of T-cell memory formation after mild COVID-19. Across the whole study: The two donors had largely donor-specific TCR clusters. Study-level results: Contracting CD8+ clones were enriched in EMRA, CD4+ mainly in CM and EM. Later expanders leaned CD4+, whereas day 15 to 85 contracting clones were balanced CD4/CD8.

TCRdb reanalysed the 5' RACE reads using MiXCR and keeps one entry per CDR3 protein. The sample comprises about 400,000 distinct CDR3 sequences, 20% to 25% of which are singletons, and over 10% rests with the top ten. A few counts support this clonotype. Its antigen is currently unknown. V lost 10 bases and J 1 base, leaving 16 bases between the germline ends. Germline loops: CDR1 LNHDA, CDR2 SQIVND (reference sequence). This CDR3 has 14 amino acids. This sequence originates from an adult woman who had mild COVID-19 (a few samples of this study predate the infection). Cell type and time point are not known. The chain couples TRBV19 to TRBJ1-1, with D maybe TRBD1 (5 bases). Source material: PBMCs or a T cell subset sorted from them (not recorded which). The CDR3 protein is CAISKGQGNTEAFF. As DNA, the CDR3 is TGTGCCATTTCGAAGGGGCAGGGGAACACTGAAGCTTTCTTT. Looking up the rest from reference TRBV19 and TRBJ1-1 gives the full variable domain: DGGITQSPKYLFRKEGQNVTLSCEQNLNHDAMYWYRQDPGQGLRLIYYSQIVNDFQKGDIAEGYSVSREKKESFPLTVTSAQKNPTAFYLCAISKGQGNTEAFFGQGTRLTVV.